Listed below are T cell receptor beta chains from one sample, sequenced in a study of regulatory and conventional T cells in RAG deficiency. The assay was immunoSEQ multiplex PCR, and TCRdb's table has in-frame clones only and misses some. The sample includes some 31,000 clones, 90% to 95% of them seen just once. The sample also formed part of further work on regulatory T cells.

Material: CD25- CD4+ T cells sorted from blood. These receptor sequences come from a human donor in good health. The CDR3 runs from the conserved cysteine through the conserved F or W. The D gene is left open where the match is weak. Expanded clones are given a class, and other clones once, few, many or no size at all.

>TRBD1|TRBJ1-5|.|TRBV19
TGTGCCAGCCGGCCGGGACAGGGTAACCCTCGGGGTAATCAGCCCCAGCATTTT
CASRPGQGNPRGNQPQHF
>TRBD1|TRBJ1-2|.|TRBV5-1
TGCGCCAGCAGCTTGACGGCAGGGGGCGTCTCGGACTATGGCTACACCTTC
CASSLTAGGVSDYGYTF
>TRBD1|TRBJ1-1|.|TRBV6-4
TGTGCCAGCAGGGGACAGTTAAACACTGAAGCTTTCTTT
CASRGQLNTEAFF
>TRBD1|TRBJ2-1|.|TRBV5-5
TGTGCCAGCAGCTTGATTCAGGGGGCCGATGAGCAGTTCTTC
CASSLIQGADEQFF
>.|TRBJ1-4|.|TRBV5-1
TGCGCCAGCAGCTTAAGGGGTGTGGAGGAAAAACTGTTTTTT
CASSLRGVEEKLFF
>.|TRBJ2-7|once|TRBV7-2
TGTGCCAGCAGCTCAAACTACGAGCAGTACTTC
CASSSNYEQYF
>TRBD1|TRBJ2-5|.|TRBV5-4
TGTGCCAGCAGCTTGGTAGGGGACAGGGTCGAGACCCAGTACTTC
CASSLVGDRVETQYF
>TRBD1|TRBJ2-7|.|TRBV7-2
TGTGCCAGCAGAACCGGGACAGGGCATTACGAGCAGTACTTC
CASRTGTGHYEQYF
>TRBD1|TRBJ2-5|.|TRBV7-7
TGTGCCAGCAGCTTAGGCAGGGGGTCAGAGACCCAGTACTTC
CASSLGRGSETQYF
>.|TRBJ2-3|.|TRBV5-1
TGCGCCAGCAGCGCCGAGGGAGCAGATACGCAGTATTTT
CASSAEGADTQYF
>TRBD2|TRBJ2-3|.|TRBV4-2
TGTGCCAGCAGCCAAGGGGAAGCGGGGGCGGAAGATACGCAGTATTTT
CASSQGEAGAEDTQYF
>.|TRBJ2-3|.|TRBV7-2
TGTGCCAGCAGCTTATATCTCCGCACAGATACGCAGTATTTT
CASSLYLRTDTQYF
>.|TRBJ2-7|.|TRBV11-2
TGTGCCAGCAGCCCTGGACAGCCCATCTACGAGCAGTACTTC
CASSPGQPIYEQYF
>TRBD1|TRBJ1-6|.|TRBV18
TGTGCCAGCTCACTCACTGGGGACAGGGATAATTCACCCCTCCACTTT
CASSLTGDRDNSPLHF
>.|TRBJ1-3|.|TRBV28
TGTGCCAGCGGGCGTCGGACAGTATCTGGAAACACCATATATTTT
CASGRRTVSGNTIYF
>.|TRBJ2-6|.|TRBV23-1
TGCGCCAGCAGTCAATTTATCCAGCGCTCTGGGGCCAACGTCCTGACTTTC
CASSQFIQRSGANVLTF
>.|TRBJ1-1|.|TRBV6-5
TGTGCCAGCAGGAGGAGCTACGCTGAAGCTTTCTTT
CASRRSYAEAFF
>TRBD2|TRBJ2-1|.|TRBV4-2
TGTGCCAGCAGCCCGGAATCTGGGACTAACAATGGGCAGTTCTTC
CASSPESGTNNGQFF
>TRBD1|TRBJ1-1|.|TRBV7-9
TGTGCCAGCAGCGATTGGACAGGGAAGGCTGAAGCTTTCTTT
CASSDWTGKAEAFF
>.|TRBJ2-1|.|TRBV5-1
TGCGCCAGCAGCTTGGAGGGGGGGAATGAGCAGTTCTTC
CASSLEGGNEQFF
>.|TRBJ2-1|.|TRBV7-9
TGTGCCAGCAGCTTAGAACCGGGCTCCTACAATGAGCAGTTCTTC
CASSLEPGSYNEQFF
>.|TRBJ1-5|.|TRBV9
TGTGCCAGCAGCGTAGGGGCAGGGGAGGGTGAGAGCAATCAGCCCCAGCATTTT
CASSVGAGEGESNQPQHF
>.|TRBJ1-2|.|TRBV5-1
TGCGCCAGCAGCCCCCAACCCGGTGACTATGGCTACACCTTC
CASSPQPGDYGYTF
>.|TRBJ1-2|.|TRBV9
TGTGCCAGCAGCGCCACAGGGTGGGGCTACACCTTC
CASSATGWGYTF
>TRBD1|TRBJ1-2|.|TRBV10-3
TGTGCCATCAGTAGACAGGGCTCTGGCTACACCTTC
CAISRQGSGYTF
>.|TRBJ2-7|once|TRBV1
TGCACCAGCAGCCAGACAGGGGGCTCCCGAAAATCCTACGAGCAGTACTTC
CTSSQTGGSRKSYEQYF
>TRBD1|TRBJ2-1|once|TRBV6-5
TGTGCCAGCAGTTACTCGCAGGGGGCGTCCTACAATGAGCAGTTCTTC
CASSYSQGASYNEQFF
>.|TRBJ2-5|.|TRBV9
TGTGCCAGCAGCCCAGACGGAGCCCAAGGGACCCAGTACTTC
CASSPDGAQGTQYF
>TRBD1|TRBJ1-1|.|TRBV10-1
TGCGCCAGCAGTGAGTCGCGACAGGGAGTGACTGAAGCTTTCTTT
CASSESRQGVTEAFF
>TRBD1|TRBJ2-7|once|TRBV2
TGTGCCAGCCGTAGCGGGACAGGGGCTTACGAGCAGTACTTC
CASRSGTGAYEQYF
>.|TRBJ1-3|few|TRBV6-1
TGTGCCAGCAGTTCCCTATCCCAATCTGGAAACACCATATATTTT
CASSSLSQSGNTIYF
>.|TRBJ2-7|.|TRBV20-1
TGCAGTGTTTATAGCACCCACGAGCAGTACTTC
CSVYSTHEQYF
>.|TRBJ2-2|.|TRBV5-4
TGTGCCAGCAGCTCATCTAGCGTTAACACCGGGGAGCTGTTTTTT
CASSSSSVNTGELFF
>TRBD1|TRBJ2-5|.|TRBV11-3
TGTGCCAGCAGCGCCCGGGACAGCCAAGAGACCCAGTACTTC
CASSARDSQETQYF
>.|TRBJ2-7|.|TRBV11-2
TGTGCCAGCAGCTTAGGGGGCCTCAAATCCTACGAGCAGTACTTC
CASSLGGLKSYEQYF
>.|TRBJ1-1|.|TRBV11-3
TGTGCCAGCAGCTTATCCTCCACCTGGGGCGAGAAGAACACTGAAGCTTTCTTT
CASSLSSTWGEKNTEAFF
>.|TRBJ2-7|.|TRBV6-1
TGTGCCAGCAGTGAAGCGAACAGCTACGAGCAGTACTTC
CASSEANSYEQYF
>TRBD1|TRBJ1-6|.|TRBV19
TGTGCCAGTAGTACGGACAGGGAAGATTCACCCCTCCACTTT
CASSTDREDSPLHF
>.|TRBJ1-2|.|TRBV10-1
TGCGCCAGCAGTGAGTCGGGCAGGGCGGGCTACACCTTC
CASSESGRAGYTF
>TRBD1|TRBJ2-7|.|TRBV6-5
TGTGCCAGCAGTCGACAGGGCTACGAGCAGTACTTC
CASSRQGYEQYF
>.|TRBJ2-2|.|TRBV2
TGTGCCAGCATACGAGGGAATCCCGGGGAGCTGTTTTTT
CASIRGNPGELFF
>TRBD1|TRBJ2-1|.|TRBV6-5
TGTGCCAGCAGTAAAGACAGGGGTTTCAACAATGAGCAGTTCTTC
CASSKDRGFNNEQFF
>.|TRBJ2-6|.|TRBV7-2
TGTGCCAGCAGCTTACCTCGGGGGGCCAACGTCCTGACTTTC
CASSLPRGANVLTF
>.|TRBJ1-1|.|TRBV7-9
TGTGCCAGCAGTCCTTGGGAGGGGTCGAACACTGAAGCTTTCTTT
CASSPWEGSNTEAFF
>.|TRBJ1-2|.|TRBV6-5
TGTGCCAGCACCTCGGCTTGGCGGTATGGCTACACCTTC
CASTSAWRYGYTF
>.|TRBJ1-4|.|TRBV7-9
TGTGCCAGCAGCGGACCGGGACACCTAGTTGCAACTAATGAAAAACTGTTTTTT
CASSGPGHLVATNEKLFF
>TRBD1|TRBJ1-6|.|TRBV11-2
TGTGCCAGCAGCCTTACCGGGACAGGGGATTCACCCCTCCACTTT
CASSLTGTGDSPLHF
>TRBD1|TRBJ1-1|.|TRBV29-1
TGCAGCGCCAGGGGGACAGGGGGCAATCTTATGAACACTGAAGCTTTCTTT
CSARGTGGNLMNTEAFF
>.|TRBJ1-2|.|TRBV19
TGTGCCAGTAGTATACGGACAGCGTCATTAACTTATGGCTACACCTTC
CASSIRTASLTYGYTF
>TRBD1|TRBJ1-1|.|TRBV5-1
TGCGCCAGCAGCCCGACAGGGGGAACACTGAAGCTCTTT
CASSPTGGTLKLF
>.|TRBJ1-1|.|TRBV25-1
TGTGCCAGCAGCGAAGGACAGCCTCGGAACACTGAAGCTTTCTTT
CASSEGQPRNTEAFF
>.|TRBJ1-4|.|TRBV29-1
TGCAGCTCCGAGGGACTCCCCAACTCCAAGGAAAAACTGTTTTTT
CSSEGLPNSKEKLFF